A selection of T cell receptor beta chains follows, all from one sample in a study of blood T cell repertoires in COVID-19. The method was immunoSEQ multiplex PCR; TCRdb's version includes in-frame clones alone and lacks a portion of them. The sample contains fewer than 200,000 clones, roughly four fifths of which appear only once. Input material: peripheral blood. These receptors came from a woman between 70 and 85 years old with COVID-19, enrolled during active disease. Both conserved end residues are part of each CDR3. The order of the fields is V gene, D gene, J gene, clone size, CDR3 DNA, CDR3 protein. A D gene is named only where the DNA matches it firmly. Clone size is shown for a subset of rows, as once, few, many or a class of expanded clone.

V: TRBV6-4; D: .; J: TRBJ2-2; size: .; DNA: TGTGCCAGCCGTATTTACGGGAGTACCGGGGAGCTGTTTTTT; CDR3: CASRIYGSTGELFF
V: TRBV9; D: .; J: TRBJ2-7; size: .; DNA: TGTGCCAGCAGCGTAGCTTCACAAACCTACGAGCAGTACTTC; CDR3: CASSVASQTYEQYF
V: TRBV11-2; D: TRBD1; J: TRBJ2-5; size: .; DNA: TGTGCCAGCAGCCCAGGGCAGACCAGGGGGGAGACCCAGTACTTC; CDR3: CASSPGQTRGETQYF
V: TRBV30; D: .; J: TRBJ2-1; size: few; DNA: TGTGCCTGGAGTCCAGACAATGAGCAGTTCTTC; CDR3: CAWSPDNEQFF
V: TRBV28; D: TRBD1; J: TRBJ1-5; size: .; DNA: TGTGCCAGCAGTCCCACCCAGGGGGTCAATCAGCCCCAGCATTTT; CDR3: CASSPTQGVNQPQHF
V: TRBV5-1; D: TRBD2; J: TRBJ2-3; size: .; DNA: TGCGCCAGTAGCCTTGCGGGAGTTCGCACAGATACGCAGTATTTT; CDR3: CASSLAGVRTDTQYF
V: TRBV10-2; D: .; J: TRBJ2-5; size: .; DNA: TGCGCCAGCAGTGTTGGGGGCAGCCAAGAGACCCAGTACTTC; CDR3: CASSVGGSQETQYF
V: TRBV5-4; D: TRBD1; J: TRBJ1-1; size: .; DNA: TGTGCCAGCAGCCCCGTCCGACAGACAGGGGAAGCTGAAGCTTTCTTT; CDR3: CASSPVRQTGEAEAFF
V: TRBV6-2/TRBV6-3; D: .; J: TRBJ2-7; size: .; DNA: TGTGCCAGCAGTACACAGGGCTACGAGCAGTACTTC; CDR3: CASSTQGYEQYF
V: TRBV5-5; D: .; J: TRBJ2-7; size: .; DNA: TGTGCCAGCAGCTTCACGGACAGATCTACGATGCAGTACTTC; CDR3: CASSFTDRSTMQYF
V: TRBV7-2; D: TRBD2; J: TRBJ2-1; size: .; DNA: TGTGCCAGCAGCTCCACCTTTAGCGGGAGTTCCAAGCACCACAATGAGCAGTTCTTC; CDR3: CASSSTFSGSSKHHNEQFF
V: TRBV18; D: TRBD2; J: TRBJ2-7; size: .; DNA: TGTGCCAGCTCACCCACCCGGGGTAGCGGGAGTTACGAGCAGTACTTC; CDR3: CASSPTRGSGSYEQYF
V: TRBV10-2; D: .; J: TRBJ2-1; size: .; DNA: TGCGCCAGCAGTGAGGATAGTGAGGGTGCGCGGGAGCAGTTCTTC; CDR3: CASSEDSEGAREQFF
V: TRBV10-2; D: .; J: TRBJ2-7; size: .; DNA: TGCGCCAGCAAAGAGGGGGTCGGGTACGAGCAGTACTTC; CDR3: CASKEGVGYEQYF
V: TRBV29-1; D: .; J: TRBJ1-6; size: once; DNA: TGCAGCGCCCAATGGGGGGATAATTCACCCCTCCACTTT; CDR3: CSAQWGDNSPLHF
V: TRBV2; D: TRBD2; J: TRBJ2-2; size: .; DNA: TGTGCCAGCAGCGGTAGCGGGAGTACCGGGGAGCTGTTTTTT; CDR3: CASSGSGSTGELFF
V: TRBV4-3; D: .; J: TRBJ1-2; size: .; DNA: TGCGCCAGCAGCCAAGGATACGAGGGAAGCTATGGCTACACCTTC; CDR3: CASSQGYEGSYGYTF
V: TRBV5-4; D: .; J: TRBJ2-7; size: .; DNA: TGTGCCAGCAGCTTGGTGGGGGCAGCGGGAATCAAGTACTTC; CDR3: CASSLVGAAGIKYF
V: TRBV7-3; D: TRBD2; J: TRBJ2-7; size: .; DNA: TGTGCCAGCAGCTTAACGGGCGGGAGTAAGTACGAGCAGTACTTC; CDR3: CASSLTGGSKYEQYF
V: TRBV24-1; D: TRBD1; J: TRBJ2-5; size: .; DNA: TGTGCCACCAGTGACCCCGGACAGGGAGGAGAGACCCAGTACTTC; CDR3: CATSDPGQGGETQYF
V: TRBV7-6; D: TRBD1; J: TRBJ1-5; size: .; DNA: TGTGCCAGCAGCTCCGACAGGGGAGTTAGCAATCAGCCCCAGCATTTT; CDR3: CASSSDRGVSNQPQHF
V: TRBV18; D: TRBD2; J: TRBJ2-1; size: once; DNA: TGTGCCAGCTCACCAGGGCTAGCGGGCTCCTACAATGAGCAGTTCTTC; CDR3: CASSPGLAGSYNEQFF
V: TRBV2; D: .; J: TRBJ1-2; size: .; DNA: TGTGCCAGCAGTGACAGGGGCTATGGCTACACCTTC; CDR3: CASSDRGYGYTF
V: TRBV2; D: .; J: TRBJ1-2; size: .; DNA: TGTGCCAGCAGTGATCAGGGGTCGGTCTATGGCTACACCTTC; CDR3: CASSDQGSVYGYTF
V: TRBV4-1; D: .; J: TRBJ2-1; size: once; DNA: TGCGCCAGCAGCCTTCCGCCTATTCGCGAGCATGAGCAGTTCTTC; CDR3: CASSLPPIREHEQFF
V: TRBV6-5; D: TRBD2; J: TRBJ2-2; size: .; DNA: TGTGCCAGCAGGATCGGACTAGCGGAAACCGGGGAGCTGTTTTTT; CDR3: CASRIGLAETGELFF
V: TRBV6-4; D: TRBD2; J: TRBJ2-3; size: medium-sized; DNA: TGTGCCAGCAGTGCCACTAGCGGTAGCACAGATACGCAGTATTTT; CDR3: CASSATSGSTDTQYF
V: TRBV3-1/TRBV3-2; D: .; J: TRBJ1-2; size: .; DNA: TGTGCCAGCAGCCAAGGTCGGGGGGCGGTCGGCTACACCTTC; CDR3: CASSQGRGAVGYTF
V: TRBV18; D: TRBD1; J: TRBJ2-1; size: .; DNA: TGTGCCAGCTCCCCCGGACAGGGGGCGAATAATGAGCAGTTCTTC; CDR3: CASSPGQGANNEQFF
V: TRBV19; D: .; J: TRBJ2-2; size: .; DNA: TGTGCCAGTATTCGGACAGATAACACCGGGGAGCTGTTTTTT; CDR3: CASIRTDNTGELFF
V: TRBV7-2; D: .; J: TRBJ2-3; size: .; DNA: TGTGCCAGCAGCAGGTGGACAGCTCACACAGATACGCAGTATTTT; CDR3: CASSRWTAHTDTQYF
V: TRBV19; D: .; J: TRBJ2-7; size: .; DNA: TGTGCCAGTAGTATACGGGACCCCGTAACCGGGACACGATCCTACGAGCAGTACTTC; CDR3: CASSIRDPVTGTRSYEQYF
V: TRBV2; D: .; J: TRBJ2-6; size: .; DNA: TGTGCCAGCAGTGCATTCCAGGTCTCTGGGGCCAACGTCCTGACTTTC; CDR3: CASSAFQVSGANVLTF
V: TRBV28; D: TRBD1; J: TRBJ1-2; size: .; DNA: TGTGCCAGCAGTTCCGGGACAGGCCGTGGCTACACCTTC; CDR3: CASSSGTGRGYTF
V: TRBV5-4; D: .; J: TRBJ1-1; size: once; DNA: TGTGCCAGCAGCCCCACAGGGTCTACTGAAGCTTTCTTT; CDR3: CASSPTGSTEAFF
V: TRBV19; D: TRBD2; J: TRBJ2-1; size: .; DNA: TGTGCCAGTAGTATAGCGGGGGGATGGGTAGACAATGAGCAGTTCTTC; CDR3: CASSIAGGWVDNEQFF
V: TRBV15; D: .; J: TRBJ1-5; size: .; DNA: TGTGCCACCAGCAGAACAGGGAAAAATAATCAGCCCCAGCATTTT; CDR3: CATSRTGKNNQPQHF
V: TRBV5-6; D: .; J: TRBJ1-6; size: .; DNA: TGTGCCAGCAGCTGGGGGGGGAATTCACCCCTCCACTTT; CDR3: CASSWGGNSPLHF
V: TRBV5-1; D: .; J: TRBJ2-2; size: once; DNA: TGCGCCACCTCGGGGCAGGGAGGAACCGGGGAGCTGTTTTTT; CDR3: CATSGQGGTGELFF
V: TRBV21-1; D: .; J: TRBJ2-7; size: .; DNA: TGTGCCAGCAGCAATGCGGGAGGGCCGGAGGACGAGCAGTACTTC; CDR3: CASSNAGGPEDEQYF
V: TRBV7-7; D: TRBD1; J: TRBJ2-5; size: .; DNA: TGTGCCAGCAGCCTTGGGACAGGGATTAACCAAGAGACCCAGTACTTC; CDR3: CASSLGTGINQETQYF
V: TRBV7-2; D: .; J: TRBJ2-5; size: few; DNA: TGTGCCAGCACCGGAAGCCAGGGCAAGACCCAGTACTTC; CDR3: CASTGSQGKTQYF
V: TRBV28; D: .; J: TRBJ1-1; size: .; DNA: TGTGCCAGCAGTTCCCTAGTTACTGAAGCTTTCTTT; CDR3: CASSSLVTEAFF